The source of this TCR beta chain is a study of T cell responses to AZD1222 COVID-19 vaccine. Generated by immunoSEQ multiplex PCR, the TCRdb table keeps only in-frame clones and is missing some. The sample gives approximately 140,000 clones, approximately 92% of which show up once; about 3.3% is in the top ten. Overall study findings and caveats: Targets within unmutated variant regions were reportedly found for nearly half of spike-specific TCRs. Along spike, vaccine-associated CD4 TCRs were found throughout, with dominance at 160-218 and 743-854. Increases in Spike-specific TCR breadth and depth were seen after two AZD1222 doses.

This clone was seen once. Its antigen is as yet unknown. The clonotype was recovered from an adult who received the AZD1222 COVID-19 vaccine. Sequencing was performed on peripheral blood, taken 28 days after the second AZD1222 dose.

DNA for the CDR3: TGTGCCAGCAGCTTGGGTCGGGCTAGCGGGCTCCAAGAGACCCAGTACTTC. It translates to CASSLGRASGLQETQYF. This chain connects TRBV5-4 to TRBJ2-5; 8 bases are a match to TRBD2. Germline CDR1 is SGHNT and CDR2 is YYREEE (reference sequence). The V segment lost 0 bases and the J segment 1 base; nucleotides outside the gene matches: 8. The CDR3 runs 17 residues.